This T cell receptor beta chain was recovered during a study of T cells after yellow fever vaccination. Study-level background: SMART-Seq v4 Ultra Low Input handled preparation of low-cell-number fractions.

With respect to this clonotype: Its antigen is unknown.

Findings and limits, study-wide: Among primary-vaccination clones, most reappeared after the booster, at 96% for CD4 and 85% to 90% for CD8. Among all clonotypes, a small share was observed in both CD4 and CD8 compartments.

The J segment lost 1 base and the V segment lost 0 bases, leaving 6 bases of the junction unmatched. Germline lookup yields CDR1 LGHNA and CDR2 YSLEER. The CDR3 consists of 16 residues. TCRdb ran MiXCR on the 5' RACE reads and lists one entry per CDR3 protein. Of under 600,000 distinct CDR3 sequences in the sample, 21% were seen once. This receptor was obtained from a man in his late teens or twenties who received the YFV17D yellow fever vaccine. V and J are TRBV4-3 and TRBJ2-7; 7 bases align to TRBD1. The sequencing used PBMCs, collected around 3 weeks after the first yellow fever vaccination. This CDR3 is CASSQDLGGRSYEQYF. The CDR3 nucleotides are TGCGCCAGCAGCCAAGATTTAGGGGGCAGGTCCTACGAGCAGTACTTC.